This entry lists 6 T cell receptor beta chains sequenced from one sample in a study of Graves' ophthalmopathy and Graves' hyperthyroidism. Amplified material comprised TCR beta CDR3 regions derived from RNA transcripts. HTBI-primed RT-PCR formed the first round, and a multiplex PCR formed the second. TCRdb ran MiXCR on the multiplex PCR reads and lists one entry per CDR3 protein. This sample has 200,000 to 250,000 distinct CDR3 sequences; about 22% occur once, and the top ten carry roughly 39%. The sequenced material came from peripheral blood. These receptors were obtained from a woman between 50 and 59 years old with Graves' ophthalmopathy.

This clonotype was observed at least ten times. The CDR3 sequence is CASSPTTGETQYF. CDR3 DNA: TGTGCCAGCTCACCAACTACAGGGGAGACCCAGTACTTC. The chain links TRBV18 to TRBJ2-5; tentative D call: TRBD1 (6 bases). The germline gives CDR1 KGHSH, CDR2 LQKENI. Trimming took 2 bases from V and 5 from J, leaving 9 bases between them. The CDR3 extends over 13 amino acids.

This clonotype was detected many times. DNA of the CDR3: TGTGCCAGCAGTACCGGGACTAGCGAGCAGTACTTC. It translates to CASSTGTSEQYF. This rearrangement joins TRBV12-3 or TRBV12-4 to TRBJ2-7, with 8 bases fitting TRBD2. The CDR3 is made up of 12 amino acids. V was clipped by 5 bases and J by 6 bases; unmatched bases: 3.

This clonotype came up many times. The chain couples TRBV7-9 to TRBJ2-5; possible D gene TRBD2, 6 bases. The V gene lost 7 bases and the J gene lost 1 base, with 19 bases spanning the gap. The germline gives CDR1 SEHNR, CDR2 FQNEAQ (reference sequence). The CDR3 covers 16 residues. Here the CDR3 reads CASTGPRAGPQETQYF. CDR3 nucleotide sequence: TGTGCCAGCACCGGACCCAGGGCGGGACCCCAAGAGACCCAGTACTTC.

The chain links TRBV2 to TRBJ2-2, with 10 bases matching TRBD2. This CDR3 comprises 16 residues. Trimming cost V 0 bases and J 7 bases; bases outside gene matches: 5. Germline-derived CDR1 and CDR2 are SNHLY and FYNNEI. In DNA, the CDR3 is TGTGCCAGCAGTGAAGCAACAGCGGGAGGGAGCGGGGAGCTGTTTTTT. This sequence encodes CASSEATAGGSGELFF.

This clonotype was counted many times. The J gene is TRBJ1-6, the V gene TRBV12-3 or TRBV12-4; D remains unclear. This CDR3 spans 15 amino acids. V was trimmed by 4 bases and J by 7 bases, leaving 14 bases between them. Here the CDR3 DNA reads TGTGCCAGCAGTTATACCTCGGGCAGGAATTCACCCCTCCACTTT. It yields the protein CASSYTSGRNSPLHF.

The V call is TRBV12-3 or TRBV12-4, the J call TRBJ1-5; D is ambiguous. The CDR3 consists of 13 residues. V shed 0 bases and J shed 7 bases, with 7 bases lying between them. The CDR3 reads CASSLAIRQPQHF. Written as DNA, the CDR3 is TGTGCCAGCAGTTTAGCGATTCGGCAGCCCCAGCATTTT.